The source of this T cell receptor beta chain is a study of cytomegalovirus exposure and HLA in healthy donors (dated by TCRdb to 2015 to 2018). Study-level background: According to an earlier analysis of several hundred of the donors, about 179 million T cells yielded 100 million or so unique TCR beta sequences and approximately 300 Gb of sequence data. An early release that covered about 640 HLA-typed donors contained around 300 gigabases of sequencing data and tens of millions of unique TCR sequences. Besides the first cohort of roughly 660 subjects, a separate validation cohort made up of 90 to 150 different subjects was used. Among about 400 genotyped donors of the cohort, an average of around 220,000 unique TCR beta nucleotide sequences was sequenced per donor, of which approximately 19% were non-productive. Four to six DR-DQ haplotypes were handled as single units for association and clustering, since linkage in the cohort was strong. An earlier analysis of several hundred of the donors applied high-throughput TCR beta sequencing to assess whether each TCR beta V gene segment acted as functional or pseudogenic. The study was designed to test whether signatures of past pathogen exposure could be identified by cataloging public T cell receptors. The T cell repertoires of 550 to 850 subjects were profiled by immunosequencing and related to cytomegalovirus serostatus. Among the roughly 400 genotyped donors, about 85% belonged to the genetic ancestry cluster associated with self-reported Caucasian donors. Rather than using new phenotypic data, the later analysis identified candidate immune exposures from TCR beta sequences and from how often those sequences occurred across donors. A later analysis re-analyzed previously published TCR beta repertoires from roughly 600 donors and added high-resolution HLA genotyping to study TCR occurrence patterns. Donor age, sex, ethnicity and CMV serostatus were compiled alongside the repertoire data. Typing coverage varied by locus: about 620-630 donors for A, B, C, DRB1 and DQB1; approximately 520 for DQA1; 606 for DPA1; around 450 for DPB1. All discovery cohort repertoires had been generated on a single sequencing platform. Genome-wide SNP genotypes for about 55% of the roughly 670 donors were used in a later genetic analysis, which treated that subset as a discovery cohort. HLA typing covered class I and class II loci at four-digit resolution. To predict cytomegalovirus infection status, the study brought together high-throughput TCR immunosequencing, statistical association of individual TCRs with disease status, and machine learning.

Library preparation was by the immunoSEQ multiplex PCR assay. A mixture of 60 forward primers for TCR Vbeta segments and 13 reverse primers for TCR Jbeta segments was used in the multiplex PCR. A multiplex PCR assay on genomic DNA amplified the CDR3 region of rearranged TCR beta genes. Amplified TCR beta libraries were sequenced as 87-base-pair reads on the Illumina HiSeq System. The original pipeline was this. A later analysis counted about 80 million unique TCR beta chains across the 550 to 700 repertoires, and some 11 million of these chains were shared by at least two donors. A nearest-neighbor algorithm error-corrected the raw reads and collapsed the reads into unique sequences, merging closely related sequences to remove PCR and sequencing errors. CDR3 sequences were aligned to IMGT reference sequences to assign V, D and J gene segments. Each retained sequence needed at least a six-nucleotide match to both a V gene segment and a J gene segment. A rearrangement was called productive if the CDR3 had no stop codons and remained in frame with V and J, and every other rearrangement was called non-productive. Following IMGT convention, CDR3 was defined as the stretch from the second conserved V-encoded cysteine to the conserved J-encoded phenylalanine. In an earlier analysis of 587 of the donors, sequences lacking an unambiguous match to a single V gene segment were excluded. An earlier analysis of 450 to 650 of the donors called V segments functional above 56.7% productive rearrangements and segregating when the between-donor standard deviation exceeded 5%. A statistical classification framework was developed to diagnose cytomegalovirus status using the catalog of TCR beta chain sequences. In a later analysis, V and J genes were assigned by comparing TCR nucleotide sequences against IMGT/GENE-DB human TR gene sequences. Using the TCRdist pipeline, a later analysis assigned CDR3 sequences along with most-parsimonious VDJ recombination scenarios. In a later analysis, each TCR beta chain was defined by its CDR3 amino acid sequence together with its V-gene family, and reads lacking a unique V-gene family were excluded. To address suspected cross-contamination and a sequencing artifact, a later analysis removed approximately 600 highly shared, low-generation-probability nucleotide sequences. For each public chain, a later analysis derived a clonal expansion index from normalized ranks of inferred template counts within each repertoire. A later analysis computed generation probabilities with a VDJ recombination model fitted to out-of-frame rearrangements, and checked the results against IGoR. In a later analysis, TCR-TCR, TCR-HLA and TCR-CMV co-occurrence was scored with hypergeometric tests, and a repertoire-size bias correction was applied to TCR pairs. In a later analysis, false discovery rates were estimated by permuting HLA or CMV assignments 20 times. In a later analysis, co-occurring TCRs were grouped using DBSCAN, with TCRdist sequence similarity added in when clustering inside HLA-allele-positive subsets. Repertoires with fewer than 30,000 or more than 120,000 public chains were left out of co-occurrence clustering, as were four to six repertoires with anomalous nucleotide sharing. Imported from immuneACCESS, the table was reduced by TCRdb to in-frame sequences with V and J called. These copies leave out some clones; in studies compared against another copy, an unresolved V gene accounts for under half, and the cause of the remainder is not known. Clonal size and the V and J genes are those of that table, whereas D and trimming came from the DNA. The sample contains some 99,000 clones, over 60% of them found a single time. The ten top clones hold 6% to 8.5% of the sample.

On the study overall, not on this receptor specifically: The authors suggested that the approach could potentially be extended to other disease states and immunological phenotypes. The presence/absence analyses assumed that sequencing depth was roughly uniform across donors, and that assumption may not be true. A further reported finding was that TCR beta sequences accurately predicted the HLA-A and HLA-B alleles for most subjects in the first cohort. The study listed 150 to 200 TCR beta chains as associated with cytomegalovirus. Most TCR sequences were seen in very few donors, while some public TCRs were found in many individuals. HLA typing was unavailable for some donors at each locus, so association tests used only the typed subset. A later genetic analysis associated a missense DCLRE1C variant with V-gene and J-gene trimming of TCR beta chains, and an independent cohort replicated the association. According to a later analysis, parvovirus B19, influenza, CMV and Epstein-Barr virus appeared linked to several top co-occurrence clusters. In both the original and validation cohorts, the classifier was reported to diagnose cytomegalovirus status with high specificity and sensitivity. Specific HLA alleles were associated with 15,000 to 20,000 TCR beta sequences at a false discovery rate of 0.05 in a later analysis. According to a later analysis, TCR association rates differed among HLA loci, with DRB1 alleles showing the most associated TCRs and HLA-C alleles showing the fewest. Because counts were too low, around 18 rarely observed V segments, including chromosome 9 orphons, were left out of the earlier analysis of roughly 600 of the donors. In vitro tests confirmed that a few of the cytomegalovirus-associated TCR beta chains recognize cytomegalovirus antigens. A cluster of highly shared sequence variants was judged likely to be a technical artifact of the sequencing pipeline. In this cohort, only TCR beta chains were sequenced, and detectable features were limited by the absence of alpha or paired-chain data. Immune exposure information for the cohort was limited to CMV serostatus. Linkage disequilibrium might explain the correlated functional status among segregating V segments, but an unknown experimental factor could not be excluded. When HLA alleles, especially DR and DQ, strongly co-occurred, attributing TCR associations to individual alleles was difficult. A later analysis found that most CMV-associated TCR beta chains appeared HLA-restricted, with HLA associations seemingly driven largely by CMV exposure. In a later analysis, HLA-associated TCR beta chains showed more clonal expansion and lower generation probabilities than non-associated chains that were equally common. In an earlier analysis of 587 of the donors, most TCR beta V segments appeared in productive rearrangements about 87% or about 30% of the time, broadly matching IMGT annotations. A later genetic analysis reported fewer N-insertions in productive TCRs among donors in an Asian-associated ancestry cluster than the roughly 700-donor mean.

The cohort comprised several hundred healthy bone marrow donors. At the time of sampling, all cohort members were nominally healthy, though unrecorded immune exposures were likely present. The donor was CMV seronegative and belonged to the group of over 300 seronegative cohort members. A peripheral blood sample was provided by each donor, and peripheral blood mononuclear cells were used for TCR beta sequencing. Genomic DNA was extracted from the blood cell samples with the Qiagen DNeasy Blood Extraction Kit. With regard to this clone: This receptor's antigen is unknown. Qualities for individual bases were not recorded, and no much larger clone is one base off.

The sequenced sample was PBMCs. This sequence was found in a female donor in good health and CMV-seronegative.

The CDR3 region reads CASSPLLGATYEQYF. The bases read TGCGCCAGCAGCCCGCTGTTGGGGGCCACATACGAGCAGTACTTC. Recombination connected TRBV4-1 to TRBJ2-7, with a tentative D gene TRBD1 over 6 matching bases. CDR1 MGHRA and CDR2 YSYEKL were looked up in the germline V gene. The V and J ends are trimmed by 4 bases and 4 bases, leaving 17 bases between them. Including cysteine and phenylalanine, the CDR3 has 15 amino acids. The DNA shown is the 45-base CDR3, in frame from base 1.